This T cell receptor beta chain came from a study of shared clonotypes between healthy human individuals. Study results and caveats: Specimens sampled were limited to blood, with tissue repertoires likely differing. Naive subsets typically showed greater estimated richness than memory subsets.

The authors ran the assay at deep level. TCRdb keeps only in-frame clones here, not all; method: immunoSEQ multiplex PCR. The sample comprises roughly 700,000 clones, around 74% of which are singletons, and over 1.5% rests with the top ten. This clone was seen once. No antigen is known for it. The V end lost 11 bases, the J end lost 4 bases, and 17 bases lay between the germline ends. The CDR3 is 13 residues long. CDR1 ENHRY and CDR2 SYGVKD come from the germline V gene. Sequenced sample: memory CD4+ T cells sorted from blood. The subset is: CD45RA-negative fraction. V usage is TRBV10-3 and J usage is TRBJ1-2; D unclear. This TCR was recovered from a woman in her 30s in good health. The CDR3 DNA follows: TGTGCCTCGAGGCTGTTATTAGGCTATGGCTACACCTTC. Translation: CASRLLLGYGYTF.